This T cell receptor (beta chain) was sequenced during a study of metastatic and nonmetastatic thyroid tumors. Study overall: Both malignant and benign thyroid patients supplied peripheral blood and tumor or nodule tissue samples, across which the repertoires of these patients were then compared.

CDR1 and CDR2 (germline): MNHEY, SVGAGI. The CDR3 has 18 amino acids. The ends lost 0 bases at V and 5 bases at J; junction bases unmatched: 10. As handled by the study authors: Clinicopathological groups differed in CDR3, with these differences serving to build a distant-metastasis classifier for papillary thyroid cancer. TCRdb re-called clones from the PCR reads using MiXCR. The V and J calls and clone size come from TCRdb's table, not from the authors' own analysis. The table shows about 92,000 clones, with 14% to 15% occurring only once. Every patient underwent thyroid surgery untreated. This clone was seen many times.

Sample: blood. The V and J genes are TRBV6-5 and TRBJ1-5; 10 bases match TRBD1. The sequence was obtained from a female donor with papillary thyroid cancer or a benign thyroid nodule (not recorded which). Some clones in this sample may be carry-over from other donors' samples. The CDR3 nucleotides are TGTGCCAGCAGTTACTCGAGTTTGAGGACAGGGGGTTATCAGCCCCAGCATTTT. The encoded protein is CASSYSSLRTGGYQPQHF.